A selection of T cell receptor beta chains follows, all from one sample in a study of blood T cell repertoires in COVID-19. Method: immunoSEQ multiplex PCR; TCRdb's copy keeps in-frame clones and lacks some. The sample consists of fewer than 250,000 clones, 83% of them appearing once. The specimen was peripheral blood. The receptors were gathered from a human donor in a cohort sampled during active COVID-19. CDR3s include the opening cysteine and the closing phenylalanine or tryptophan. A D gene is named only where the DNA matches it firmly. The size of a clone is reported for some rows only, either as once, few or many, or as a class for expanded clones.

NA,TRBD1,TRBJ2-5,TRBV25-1,CASSGGQGQETQYF,TGTGCCAGCAGTGGGGGACAGGGCCAAGAGACCCAGTACTTC
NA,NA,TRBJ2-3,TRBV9,CASSVDPLLELSTDTQYF,TGTGCCAGCAGCGTAGACCCTTTGTTAGAGCTTAGCACAGATACGCAGTATTTT
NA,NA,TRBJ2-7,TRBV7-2,CASSLVGTSRHEQYF,TGTGCCAGCAGCTTAGTAGGAACTAGTCGGCACGAGCAGTACTTC
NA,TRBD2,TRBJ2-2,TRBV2,CASSEALRRLAATGELFF,TGTGCCAGCAGTGAAGCGCTTCGGAGACTAGCGGCCACCGGGGAGCTGTTTTTT
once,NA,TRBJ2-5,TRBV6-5,CASSYSGTRETQYF,TGTGCCAGCAGTTACTCCGGGACACGAGAGACCCAGTACTTC
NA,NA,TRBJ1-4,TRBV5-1,CASSLDPGTNEKLFF,TGCGCCAGCAGCTTGGATCCGGGAACTAATGAAAAACTGTTTTTT
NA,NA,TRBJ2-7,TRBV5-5,CASSAQGRSYEQYF,TGTGCCAGCAGCGCACAGGGTAGAAGCTACGAGCAGTACTTC
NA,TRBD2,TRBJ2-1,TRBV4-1,CASRGLTRENEQFF,TGCGCCAGCAGGGGACTGACGCGGGAGAATGAGCAGTTCTTC
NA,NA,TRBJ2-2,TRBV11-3,CASSPNPGALVAGELFF,TGTGCCAGCAGCCCAAACCCAGGGGCCCTAGTCGCCGGGGAGCTGTTTTTT
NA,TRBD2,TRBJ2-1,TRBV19,CASSSSTSGFRPAYNEQFF,TGTGCCAGTAGTTCCTCGACTAGCGGGTTCCGGCCCGCTTACAATGAGCAGTTCTTC
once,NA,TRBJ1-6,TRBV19,CASKVTGFSSPLHF,TGTGCCAGTAAAGTTACAGGCTTTTCTTCACCCCTCCACTTT
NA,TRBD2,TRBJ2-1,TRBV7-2,CASSLGAGRNEQFF,TGTGCCAGCAGCTTAGGAGCGGGAAGAAATGAGCAGTTCTTC
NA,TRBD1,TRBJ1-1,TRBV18,CASSLLQGGNTEAFF,TGTGCCAGCTCACTGTTACAGGGGGGGAACACTGAAGCTTTCTTT
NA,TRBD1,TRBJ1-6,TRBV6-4,CASSELQGASSPLHF,TGTGCCAGCAGTGAATTACAGGGGGCGAGCTCACCCCTCCACTTT
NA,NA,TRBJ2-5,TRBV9,CASSVGPGSGAETQYF,TGTGCCAGCAGCGTAGGGCCGGGGAGTGGCGCAGAGACCCAGTACTTC
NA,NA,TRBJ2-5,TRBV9,CASSSGGYRAETQYF,TGTGCCAGCAGCTCAGGGGGGTACAGAGCGGAGACCCAGTACTTC
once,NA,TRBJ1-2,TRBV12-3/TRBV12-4,CASSLRTEYGYTF,TGTGCCAGCAGTTTAAGGACAGAGTATGGCTACACCTTC
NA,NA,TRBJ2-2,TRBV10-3,CAISEAENTGELFF,TGTGCCATCAGTGAGGCAGAGAACACCGGGGAGCTGTTTTTT
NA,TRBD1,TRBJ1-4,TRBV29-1,CSVEDWPTGTGAGKLFF,TGCAGCGTTGAAGATTGGCCTACCGGGACAGGAGCTGGAAAACTGTTTTTT
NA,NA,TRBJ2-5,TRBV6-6,CASSHYRGRESETQYF,TGTGCCAGCAGTCACTACAGGGGGAGGGAGTCAGAGACCCAGTACTTC
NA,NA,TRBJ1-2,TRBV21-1,CASSKIPGDYGYTF,TGTGCCAGCAGCAAAATACCCGGGGACTATGGCTACACCTTC
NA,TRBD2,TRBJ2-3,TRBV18,CASSPRLAGRADTQYF,TGTGCCAGCTCACCACGACTAGCGGGAAGGGCAGATACGCAGTATTTT
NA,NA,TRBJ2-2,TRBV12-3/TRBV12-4,CALSLVNNGELFF,TGTGCCTTATCGCTGGTTAACAACGGGGAGCTGTTTTTT
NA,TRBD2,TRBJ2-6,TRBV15,CATSQTGTKYSGANVLTF,TGTGCCACCTCCCAGACCGGGACTAAGTACTCTGGGGCCAACGTCCTGACTTTC
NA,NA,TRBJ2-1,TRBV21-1,CASSKVCGGRPSSEQFF,TGTGCCAGCAGCAAAGTTTGTGGCGGGAGGCCGTCGAGTGAGCAGTTCTTC
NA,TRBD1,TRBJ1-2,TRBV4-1,CASSQPGQKLERTHGYTF,TGCGCCAGCAGCCAACCGGGACAGAAACTCGAAAGAACCCATGGCTACACCTTC
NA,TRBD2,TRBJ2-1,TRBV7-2,CASSLRTSEYNEQFF,TGTGCCAGCAGCTTAAGGACTAGCGAATACAATGAGCAGTTCTTC
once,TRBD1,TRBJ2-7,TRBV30,CAWSAPDRVAYEQYF,TGTGCCTGGAGTGCCCCGGACAGGGTGGCCTACGAGCAGTACTTC
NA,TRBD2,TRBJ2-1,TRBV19,CASSSGLAANEQFF,TGTGCCAGTAGTAGTGGACTAGCGGCAAATGAGCAGTTCTTC
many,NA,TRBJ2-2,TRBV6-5,CASSWPRTGELFF,TGTGCCAGCAGTTGGCCCCGCACCGGGGAGCTGTTTTTT
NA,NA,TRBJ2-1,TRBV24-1,CATSDPAGYNEQFF,TGTGCCACCAGTGATCCGGCGGGGTACAATGAGCAGTTCTTC
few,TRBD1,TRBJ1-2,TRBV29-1,CSVGDRAGYTF,TGCAGCGTGGGGGACAGGGCTGGCTACACCTTC
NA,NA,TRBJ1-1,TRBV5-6,CASSLAGRYTEAFF,TGTGCCAGCAGCTTGGCGGGGAGGTATACTGAAGCTTTCTTT
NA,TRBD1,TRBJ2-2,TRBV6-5,CASRARTGKLFF,TGTGCCAGCAGGGCTCGGACAGGGAAGCTGTTTTTT
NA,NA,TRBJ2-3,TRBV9,CASSVRGGDTDTQYF,TGTGCCAGCAGCGTAAGGGGGGGCGACACAGATACGCAGTATTTT
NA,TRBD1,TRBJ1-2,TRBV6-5,CASSNVGQSNYGYTF,TGTGCCAGCAGTAATGTGGGACAGAGTAACTATGGCTACACCTTC
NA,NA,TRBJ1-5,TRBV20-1,CSASLAGRRGNQPQHF,TGCAGTGCTAGTTTGGCTGGCCGGAGGGGCAATCAGCCCCAGCATTTT
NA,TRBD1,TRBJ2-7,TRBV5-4,CASSPIGDRRYF,TGTGCCAGCAGCCCGATTGGGGACAGGCGGTACTTC
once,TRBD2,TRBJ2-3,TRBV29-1,CSVVVGAGGDTQYF,TGCAGCGTTGTTGTGGGAGCGGGAGGAGATACGCAGTATTTT
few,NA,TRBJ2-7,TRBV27,CASSTPTRQGGEQYF,TGTGCCAGCAGCACCCCCACGCGACAGGGAGGAGAGCAGTACTTC
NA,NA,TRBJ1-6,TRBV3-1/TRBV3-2,CASSQQISPLHF,TGTGCCAGCAGCCAACAGATTTCACCCCTCCACTTT
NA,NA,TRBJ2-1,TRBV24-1,CATSDVQGSDEQFF,TGTGCCACCAGTGATGTACAGGGTTCCGATGAGCAGTTCTTC
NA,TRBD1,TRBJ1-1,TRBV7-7,CASRPPGQLNTEAFF,TGTGCTAGCAGACCGCCGGGACAGCTGAACACTGAAGCTTTCTTT
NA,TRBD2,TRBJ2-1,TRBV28,CASSLPGEGTYEQFF,TGTGCCAGCAGTTTGCCGGGGGAGGGAACGTATGAGCAGTTCTTC
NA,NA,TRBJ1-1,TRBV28,CASSLGQMNTEAFF,TGTGCCAGCAGTTTGGGACAAATGAACACTGAAGCTTTCTTT
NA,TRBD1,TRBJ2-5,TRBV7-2,CASSPRTGAETQYF,TGTGCCAGCAGCCCTCGGACAGGGGCAGAGACCCAGTACTTC
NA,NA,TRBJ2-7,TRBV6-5,CASRAFRGSEQYF,TGTGCCAGCAGGGCGTTTAGGGGAAGCGAGCAGTACTTC